These 22 T cell receptor beta chains originate from one sample sequenced in a study of shared clonotypes between healthy human individuals. Here immunoSEQ multiplex PCR was the method, and the copy in TCRdb shows in-frame clones only, minus some. The table has under 1,100,000 clones, about 80% seen once. What was sequenced was memory CD4+ T cells sorted from blood. Documented subset: CD45RA-negative fraction. The receptors come from a man younger than 35 in good health.

V is TRBV6-6 and J is TRBJ2-7, with D perhaps given as TRBD1 or TRBD2 (5 bases each). Germline assignment: CDR1 MNHNY and CDR2 SVGAGI (reference sequence). V was cut by 0 bases and J by 8 bases, with 14 bases left in between. This CDR3 has 14 amino acids. The chain's CDR3 is CASSYSGTLRKQYF. The CDR3 DNA reads as TGTGCCAGCAGTTACTCCGGGACGCTTAGAAAGCAGTACTTC.

Of note for this clone: Possible read error: a much larger clone is one base away. Distinct nucleotide sequences in the sample also encode this CDR3. This chain connects TRBV6-5 to TRBJ1-1; no firm D call. Germline V gives CDR1 MNHEY, CDR2 SVGAGI. Trimming removed 2 bases at V and 1 base at J, with 5 bases between. The CDR3 has 13 residues. CDR3 DNA sequence: TGTGCCAGCAGTTACGGGAGGAACACTGAAGCTTTCTTT. Translating gives CASSYGRNTEAFF.

The genes are TRBV10-1 and TRBJ1-1, with TRBD1 matching over 10 bases. This CDR3 is built from 13 residues. The J segment lost 5 bases and the V segment lost 8 bases, leaving 5 bases of the junction unmatched. The V gene's germline CDR1 is WNHNN and CDR2 SYGVQD (reference sequence). CDR3 amino acids: CASQGQGRTEAFF. For the CDR3, the DNA is TGCGCCAGCCAGGGACAGGGGAGGACTGAAGCTTTCTTT.

There are a few counts of this clone. The CDR3 reads CASRRQASDNSPLHF. The CDR3 bases are TGTGCCAGCAGAAGACAGGCAAGCGATAATTCACCCCTCCACTTT. The chain joins TRBV2 to TRBJ1-6; TRBD1 might be the D (6 bases). CDR3 length: 15 residues. The germline V gene encodes CDR1 SNHLY and CDR2 FYNNEI. V dropped 6 bases and J dropped 5 bases, with 14 bases sitting between them.

The chain combines TRBV29-1 with TRBJ2-1, with 8 bases fitting TRBD2. Germline-derived CDR1 and CDR2 are SQVTM and ANQGSEA. Trimming removed 4 bases from V and 5 bases from J; junction bases left unmatched: 7. The length of the CDR3 is 14 residues. The chain's CDR3 is CSVGGSGEHNEQFF. The CDR3 coding sequence is TGCAGCGTTGGGGGTAGCGGGGAGCACAATGAGCAGTTCTTC.

Concerning this clone itself: The same CDR3 is also encoded by other DNA sequences in this sample. This chain uses TRBV4-3 with TRBJ2-1; no reliable D call. Germline CDR1 reads LGHNA; CDR2 reads YSLEER. V lost 0 bases and J lost 10, with 10 bases in between. There are 13 residues in the CDR3. CDR3 DNA sequence: TGCGCCAGCAGCCAAGATCGGTTGGGGGAGCAGTTCTTC. Translating gives CASSQDRLGEQFF.

The V gene is TRBV30, the J gene TRBJ2-7; D may be TRBD2 (7 bases). Germline CDR1 is GTSNPN and CDR2 is SVGIG (reference sequence). The CDR3 has 13 residues. Trimming removed 7 bases at V and 3 bases at J, with 16 bases between. Written as DNA, the CDR3 is TGTGCCTCCTCAAAGGGGGGGATCTACGAGCAGTACTTC. This gives the protein CASSKGGIYEQYF.

The chain employs TRBV18 and TRBJ1-5; D is undetermined. CDR1 is KGHSH, CDR2 LQKENI, per germline. CDR3 length equals 14 residues. V lost 6 bases and J 4 bases, leaving 13 bases between the germline ends. The CDR3 DNA reads as TGTGCCAGCTCGTCGTTCAGCGGGAATCAGCCCCAGCATTTT. Translated, it gives CASSSFSGNQPQHF.

V and J are TRBV7-2 and TRBJ1-3; maybe TRBD1 (6 bases). Germline CDR1 and CDR2: SGHTA and FQGNSA. This CDR3 spans 13 amino acids. V lost 5 bases to trimming and J lost 2 bases, with 7 bases between them. CDR3 nucleotides: TGTGCCAGCAGCACAGGGACTGGAAACACCATATATTTT. The encoded protein is CASSTGTGNTIYF.

This sequence joins TRBV29-1 and TRBJ2-5; D is uncertain. V was cut by 0 bases and J by 7 bases, with 12 bases left in between. CDR3 length equals 13 residues. Germline CDR1 is SQVTM and CDR2 is ANQGSEA. The CDR3 here is CSVEEASDVTQYF. CDR3 nucleotides: TGCAGCGTTGAAGAGGCCTCAGATGTGACCCAGTACTTC.

This clone was counted a single time. Distinct nucleotide sequences in the sample also encode this CDR3. The V call is TRBV18, the J call TRBJ2-5; 7 bases align to TRBD2. The CDR3 consists of 14 residues. The V gene end was trimmed by 2 bases and the J gene end by 2 bases; junction bases not matched to a gene: 2. Germline V gives CDR1 KGHSH, CDR2 LQKENI. This chain's CDR3 is CASSPGRVQETQYF. In DNA, the CDR3 is TGTGCCAGCTCACCAGGGAGGGTTCAAGAGACCCAGTACTTC. The full variable domain, with the rest looked up from reference TRBV18 and TRBJ2-5, is NAGVMQNPRHLVRRRGQEARLRCSPMKGHSHVYWYRQLPEEGLKFMVYLQKENIIDESGMPKERFSAEFPKEGPSILRIQQVVRGDSAAYFCASSPGRVQETQYFGPGTRLLVL.

This clone has a handful of counts. The rearrangement links TRBV5-1 to TRBJ1-3, with a possible D match to TRBD1 (5 bases). The CDR3 is 15 residues long. Germline lookup yields CDR1 SGHRS and CDR2 YFSETQ. V dropped 2 bases and J dropped 2 bases, with 11 bases sitting between them. The CDR3 bases are TGCGCCAGCAGCTTAACATCAGGGACTGGAAACACCATATATTTT. This encodes CASSLTSGTGNTIYF. Full variable domain (rest looked up from reference TRBV5-1 and TRBJ1-3): KAGVTQTPRYLIKTRGQQVTLSCSPISGHRSVSWYQQTPGQGLQFLFEYFSETQRNKGNFPGRFSGRQFSNSRSEMNVSTLELGDSALYLCASSLTSGTGNTIYFGEGSWLTVV.

This chain links TRBV10-3 with TRBJ2-5, with a tentative D call TRBD2 (5 bases). The DNA end is more similar to TRBJ2-7, so the J call may be wrong. Germline CDR1 ENHRY, CDR2 SYGVKD. This CDR3 comprises 16 residues. CDR3 in DNA: TGTGCCATCAGTGAGTCGTTGAGTTCGGGATCCTACGAGCAGTACTTC. Translating gives CAISESLSSGSYEQYF.

This clone has a single count. V usage is TRBV4-2 and J usage is TRBJ2-5; 12 bases match TRBD2. V dropped 5 bases and J dropped 5; count of bases not matched to a gene: 6. The germline CDR1 and CDR2 sequences are LGHNA and YNFKEQ. This CDR3 is 15 amino acids long. CDR3: CASSKLAGGGETQYF. The CDR3 DNA follows: TGTGCCAGCAGCAAACTAGCGGGGGGTGGGGAGACCCAGTACTTC.

V gene TRBV30 combines with J gene TRBJ2-5, with a weak D call TRBD1 (6 bases). There are 15 residues in the CDR3. V lost 3 bases to trimming and J lost 4 bases, with 18 bases between them. Germline V gene data show CDR1 as GTSNPN and CDR2 as SVGIG (reference sequence). CDR3 nucleotide sequence: TGTGCCTGGAGGGACATAGCTTTAGGGGGAGAGACCCAGTACTTC. It encodes CAWRDIALGGETQYF.

J is TRBJ2-7 and V is TRBV6-5; D is possibly TRBD2 (5 bases). Germline loops: CDR1 MNHEY, CDR2 SVGAGI. V was clipped by 6 bases and J by 9 bases, with 15 bases between them. CDR3 length equals 12 residues. The DNA of the CDR3 is TGTGCCAGCAGCTCTCGCGGGTCCGTGCAGTACTTC. As protein: CASSSRGSVQYF.

This clone has just a few counts. The rearrangement links TRBV6-6 to TRBJ1-5; perhaps TRBD1 as D (5 bases). V lost 6 bases, J lost 9 bases, and 12 bases lay in between. The CDR3 length is 12 residues. Germline V gives CDR1 MNHNY, CDR2 SVGAGI (reference sequence). The DNA of the CDR3 is TGTGCCAGCAGCTATCAGGGTCCGCCCCAGCATTTT. Translation gives CASSYQGPPQHF.

V gene TRBV5-6 combines with J gene TRBJ1-2, with a weak D call TRBD1 (6 bases). CDR1 and CDR2 from the germline V gene are SGHDT and YYEEEE. V was shortened by 0 bases and J by 3 bases, with 12 bases between the two germline ends. The CDR3 is 15 residues long. CDR3 loop: CASSLAVGGDYGYTF. CDR3 DNA: TGTGCCAGCAGCTTGGCCGTAGGGGGGGACTATGGCTACACCTTC.

The CDR3 bases are TGTGCCATCAGTAGCCGGGACAGGGGGTACGAGCAGTACTTC. Its protein is CAISSRDRGYEQYF. The chain recombines TRBV10-3 with TRBJ2-7; 11 bases agree with TRBD1. The CDR3 length is 14 residues. V lost 5 bases and J lost 4; bases outside the gene matches: 4. Germline assignment: CDR1 ENHRY and CDR2 SYGVKD.

The gene calls are TRBV11-2 and TRBJ2-7; perhaps TRBD2 as D (7 bases). From germline, CDR1 is SGHAT and CDR2 FQNNGV. The V end lost 4 bases, the J end lost 5 bases, and 15 bases lay between the germline ends. CDR3 size: 14 residues. Here the CDR3 DNA reads TGTGCCAGCAGCTCGCAAGGGGGGGCAAACGAGCAGTACTTC. It translates to CASSSQGGANEQYF.

The chain links TRBV19 to TRBJ2-7; 8 nucleotides line up with TRBD1. CDR1 and CDR2 from the germline V gene are LNHDA and SQIVND (reference sequence). Germline trimming cut 5 bases from V and 6 bases from J; bases unmatched to any gene: 9. The length of the CDR3 is 14 residues. The CDR3 nucleotides read TGTGCCAGTAGTCTTGGGACAGGCTCTGTCGAGCAGTACTTC. Its translation is CASSLGTGSVEQYF.

V is TRBV11-3 and J is TRBJ2-1; D call uncertain. V was clipped by 0 bases and J by 3 bases, with 6 bases between them. This CDR3 has 14 amino acids. Germline assignment: CDR1 SGHNT and CDR2 YENEEA. CDR3 nucleotide sequence: TGTGCCAGCAGCTTAGATCCGGGCTACAATGAGCAGTTCTTC. Its translation is CASSLDPGYNEQFF.